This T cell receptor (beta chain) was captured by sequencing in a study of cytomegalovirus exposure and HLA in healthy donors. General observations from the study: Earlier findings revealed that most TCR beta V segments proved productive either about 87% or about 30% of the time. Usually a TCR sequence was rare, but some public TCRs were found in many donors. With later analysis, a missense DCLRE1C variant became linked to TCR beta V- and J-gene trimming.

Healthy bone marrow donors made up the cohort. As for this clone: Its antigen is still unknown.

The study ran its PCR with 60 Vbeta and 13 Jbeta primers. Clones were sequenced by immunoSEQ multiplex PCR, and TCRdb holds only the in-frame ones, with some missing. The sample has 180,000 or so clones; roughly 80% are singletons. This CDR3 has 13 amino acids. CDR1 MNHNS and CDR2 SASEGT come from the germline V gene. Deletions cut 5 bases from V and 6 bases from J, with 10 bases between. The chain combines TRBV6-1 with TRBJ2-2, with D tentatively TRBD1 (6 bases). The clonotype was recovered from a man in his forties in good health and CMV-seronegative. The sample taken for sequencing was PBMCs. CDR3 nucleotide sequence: TGTGCCAGCAGTAACAGGGTGCCCGGGGAGCTGTTTTTT. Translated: CASSNRVPGELFF.